This section outlines one T cell receptor (beta chain) sequence together with its context. Antigen: not known. Time point noted: after neoadjuvant nivolumab, at surgical resection. No culture or expansion preceded analysis of these blood cells. Generated by immunoSEQ multiplex PCR, the TCRdb table keeps only in-frame clones and is missing some. The table shows just over 65,000 clones, with roughly 81% occurring only once. This record comes from a study of neoadjuvant anti-PD-1 for oral cavity cancer. V was pared by 5 bases and J by 8 bases, with 13 bases between. The CDR3 is made up of 13 amino acids. CDR1 SNHLY and CDR2 FYNNEI come from the germline V gene. Study-level results: With three patients per group, TCR findings need larger cohorts.

The source material was PBMCs, sampled after nivolumab (anti-PD-1) treatment. The chain links TRBV2 to TRBJ2-4, with D possibly being TRBD1 or TRBD2 (5 bases each). The TCR was taken from a person aged 40-85 years with oral cavity squamous cell carcinoma. The CDR3 bases are TGTGCCAGCAGTCCTGGGACGGGTGACATTCAGTACTTC. Encoded protein: CASSPGTGDIQYF.